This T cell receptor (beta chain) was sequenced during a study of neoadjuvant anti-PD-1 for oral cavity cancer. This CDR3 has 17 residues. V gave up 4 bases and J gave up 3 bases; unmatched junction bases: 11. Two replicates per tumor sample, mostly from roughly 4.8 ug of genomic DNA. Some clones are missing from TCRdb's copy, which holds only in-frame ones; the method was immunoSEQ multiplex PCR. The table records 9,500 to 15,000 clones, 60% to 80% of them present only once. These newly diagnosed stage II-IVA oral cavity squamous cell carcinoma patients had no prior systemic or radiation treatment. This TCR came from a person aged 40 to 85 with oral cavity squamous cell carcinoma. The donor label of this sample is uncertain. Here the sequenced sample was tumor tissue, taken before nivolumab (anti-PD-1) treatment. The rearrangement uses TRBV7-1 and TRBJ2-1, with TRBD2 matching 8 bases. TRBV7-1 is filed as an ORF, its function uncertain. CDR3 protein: CASSLQRTGGLYNEQFF. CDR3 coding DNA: TGTGCCAGCAGCTTACAAAGGACGGGGGGGCTCTACAATGAGCAGTTCTTC.